Below, 26 T cell receptor beta chains from the same sample are listed, as sequenced in a study of response to subunit inactivated influenza vaccine. MiXCR, run by TCRdb on the RT-PCR reads, gives a single entry per CDR3 protein. The sample lists roughly 700,000 distinct CDR3 sequences, more than 11% occurring once. Sample: PBMCs from blood, taken 14 to 15 days before vaccination. These receptors all stem from a man between 50 and 59 years old who received an inactivated influenza vaccine.

This sequence joins TRBV7-2 and TRBJ1-2; D is possibly TRBD1 (6 bases). Germline assignment: CDR1 SGHTA and CDR2 FQGNSA. The CDR3 loop spans 13 amino acids. V was trimmed by 5 bases and J by 4 bases, leaving 11 bases between them. The CDR3 region has the DNA TGTGCCAGCAGCCAGGACAGCCTCTATGGCTACACCTTC. Protein: CASSQDSLYGYTF. Full variable domain (outside the CDR3, taken from reference TRBV7-2 and TRBJ1-2): GAGVSQSPSNKVTEKGKDVELRCDPISGHTALYWYRQSLGQGLEFLIYFQGNSAPDKSGLPSDRFSAERTGGSVSTLTIQRTQQEDSAVYLCASSQDSLYGYTFGSGTRLTVV.

The chain recombines TRBV19 with TRBJ2-6; a weak D match, TRBD1 (6 bases). The germline gives CDR1 LNHDA, CDR2 SQIVND (reference sequence). V was shortened by 6 bases and J by 2 bases, with 11 bases between the two germline ends. This CDR3 is 15 amino acids long. The CDR3 bases are TGTGCCAGTAGACCCGCAGGGGCTGGGGCCAACGTCCTGACTTTC. Its translation is CASRPAGAGANVLTF.

The V and J genes are TRBV20-1 and TRBJ1-5; D unclear. Germline CDR1 is DFQATT and CDR2 is SNEGSKA (reference sequence). CDR3 length equals 13 residues. V was cut by 5 bases and J by 7 bases, with 15 bases left in between. The chain's CDR3 is CSAGLRVGQPQHF. The CDR3 coding sequence is TGCAGTGCTGGACTGAGGGTAGGACAGCCCCAGCATTTT.

The rearrangement uses TRBV28 and TRBJ2-7; 7 nucleotides agree with TRBD1. The CDR3 length is 14 residues. The V and J ends lost 4 bases and 3 bases, in that order; junction bases with no gene match: 6. Germline CDR1 reads MDHEN; CDR2 reads SYDVKM. CDR3 DNA sequence: TGTGCCAGCAGTTACATCGGGACAGACTACGAGCAGTACTTC. Translation: CASSYIGTDYEQYF.

The chain couples TRBV3-1 to TRBJ2-7; perhaps TRBD2 as D (5 bases). Trimming took 0 bases from V and 2 from J, leaving 14 bases between them. This CDR3 is built from 16 residues. Germline lookup yields CDR1 LGHDT and CDR2 YNNKEL (reference sequence). The CDR3 DNA is TGTGCCAGCAGCCAAGACGGGGTGGATCCAACCTACGAGCAGTACTTC. Its protein is CASSQDGVDPTYEQYF.

Details on this clonotype: The CDR3 carries no conserved terminal phenylalanine or tryptophan, so it likely arises from a read error. In DNA form, the CDR3 reads TGTGCCAGCAGTCTCACAGGATTTGAGGGCAGTGAAGCTTTCTCT. The encoded protein is CASSLTGFEGSEAFS. The chain joins TRBV28 to TRBJ1-1; D perhaps matches TRBD1 (5 bases). Trimming removed 5 bases at V and 7 bases at J, with 20 bases between. Germline assignment: CDR1 MDHEN and CDR2 SYDVKM. This CDR3 region has 15 residues.

The CDR3 bases are TGTGCCAGCAGCCAAGATCGGGACGGTACTTACAATGAGCAGTTCTTC. Translation: CASSQDRDGTYNEQFF. V usage is TRBV4-2 and J usage is TRBJ2-1; D may correspond to TRBD1 or TRBD2 (5 bases each). Germline CDR1 LGHNA, CDR2 YNFKEQ. Trimming left V 0 bases short and J 4 bases short, with 13 bases between. There are 16 residues in the CDR3.

This clonotype has a count of ten or more. The chain links TRBV29-1 to TRBJ1-2; no reliable D call. In germline, CDR1 is SQVTM, CDR2 ANQGSEA. Trimming left V 1 base short and J 6 bases short, with 9 bases between. This CDR3 contains 12 residues. CDR3 in DNA: TGCAGCGTTGAAGGGTGGACCCATGGCTACACCTTC. Translation: CSVEGWTHGYTF.

This clonotype was found many times. The V gene is TRBV7-2, the J gene TRBJ2-5; 7 bases align to TRBD1. Germline V CDR1 and CDR2: SGHTA, FQGNSA. Trimming cost V 5 bases and J 3 bases; bases outside gene matches: 3. CDR3 length: 13 amino acids. CDR3 in DNA: TGTGCCAGCAGCCGTGGGACAGAAGAGACCCAGTACTTC. Protein sequence: CASSRGTEETQYF.

There are a few counts of this clonotype. The chain uses TRBV10-3 and TRBJ2-2; 7 nucleotides align to TRBD2. There are 16 residues in the CDR3. V was clipped by 0 bases and J by 1 base; unmatched bases: 2. Germline V gene lookup returns CDR1 ENHRY and CDR2 SYGVKD. The CDR3 reads CAISESASGNTGELFF. CDR3 DNA sequence: TGTGCCATCAGTGAGTCGGCTAGCGGGAACACCGGGGAGCTGTTTTTT.

V usage is TRBV27 and J usage is TRBJ2-2; TRBD2 aligns across 8 bases. Trimming at V came to 11 bases and at J to 4 bases, leaving 6 bases not matched to a gene. Germline V gene data show CDR1 as MNHEY and CDR2 as SMNVEV (reference sequence). The CDR3 length is 13 residues. The CDR3 is CASAGGATGELFF. In nucleotides, the CDR3 is TGTGCCTCTGCCGGGGGGGCCACCGGGGAGCTGTTTTTT.

V gene TRBV20-1 combines with J gene TRBJ1-2; tentative D call: TRBD1 (5 bases). The CDR3 is made up of 11 amino acids. V lost 6 bases, J lost 5 bases, and 10 bases lay in between. Germline CDR1 is DFQATT and CDR2 is SNEGSKA (reference sequence). CDR3 DNA sequence: TGCAGTGCGGGGGGTTTTTATGGCTACACCTTC. Amino acids: CSAGGFYGYTF.

V gene TRBV20-1 combines with J gene TRBJ2-7, with TRBD1 identical over 12 bases. Trimming at V came to 0 bases and at J to 8 bases, leaving 14 bases not matched to a gene. The CDR3 runs 17 residues. Germline V gene sequence: CDR1 DFQATT, CDR2 SNEGSKA (reference sequence). As DNA, the CDR3 is TGCAGTGCTAGAGATCTGTTTTTGGGGACAGGGGGCGTAAAGCAGTACTTC. Amino acids: CSARDLFLGTGGVKQYF.

The chain has TRBV12-3 or TRBV12-4 and TRBJ2-1; a weak D match, TRBD2 (6 bases). This CDR3 comprises 14 residues. V was pared by 3 bases and J by 8 bases, with 14 bases between. The CDR3 DNA sequence: TGTGCCAGCAGTTTTAAGCGGGTTCTCGATGAGCAGTTCTTC. This sequence encodes CASSFKRVLDEQFF.

This chain links TRBV20-1 with TRBJ2-7; TRBD1 matches at 9 bases. Germline assignment: CDR1 DFQATT and CDR2 SNEGSKA (reference sequence). The junction had 9 bases not matched to a gene; V was cut back by 6 bases and J by 6 bases. The CDR3 runs to 13 residues. For the CDR3, the DNA is TGCAGTGCCGCGGGACAGGGAGTCGCCGAGCAGTACTTC. Protein sequence: CSAAGQGVAEQYF.

This clonotype was seen only a few times. This chain joins TRBV15 and TRBJ2-3; TRBD1 matches at 7 bases. J was trimmed by 4 bases and V by 0 bases; bases with no gene match: 4. CDR1 LNHNV and CDR2 YYDKDF come from the germline V gene (reference sequence). This CDR3 contains 15 residues. DNA of the CDR3: TGTGCCACCAGCAGAGATAGGGGGCGCGCAGATACGCAGTATTTT. Amino acids: CATSRDRGRADTQYF.

This clonotype was recorded many times. The rearrangement links TRBV13 to TRBJ2-7; TRBD1 agrees at 9 bases. Germline-derived CDR1 and CDR2 are PRHDT and FYEKMQ (reference sequence). This CDR3 is built from 15 residues. With V trimmed by 5 bases and J by 0 bases, 5 bases remained unmatched. The CDR3 nucleotides read TGTGCCAGCAGCCCTCGGGACAGGGCCTCCTACGAGCAGTACTTC. Translated, it gives CASSPRDRASYEQYF.

This clonotype was counted between two and nine times. The J gene is TRBJ2-1, the V gene TRBV7-9, with 13 nucleotides matching TRBD2. This CDR3 has 16 amino acids. Trimming took 5 bases from V and 10 from J; bases not matched to a gene: 11. CDR1 and CDR2 (germline): SEHNR, FQNEAQ (reference sequence). CDR3 sequence (DNA): TGTGCCAGCAGCCCCGGGACTAGCGGGGCCTCCAGGGAGCAGTTCTTC. This translates into CASSPGTSGASREQFF.

The V gene is TRBV28, the J gene TRBJ2-5; D not certain. The V and J ends lost 4 bases and 7 bases respectively, with 7 bases between them. From germline, CDR1 is MDHEN and CDR2 SYDVKM. This CDR3 region has 11 residues. CDR3 nucleotide sequence: TGTGCCAGCAGTTCAGTATCGACCCAGTACTTC. It yields the protein CASSSVSTQYF.

This chain joins TRBV24-1 and TRBJ2-1, with 10 bases identical to TRBD2. The CDR3 is made up of 15 amino acids. The V gene end was trimmed by 5 bases and the J gene end by 6 bases; junction bases not matched to a gene: 6. CDR1 and CDR2 (germline): KGHDR, SFDVKD. CDR3 nucleotide sequence: TGTGCCACCAGTGCCCGGACTAGCGGAGGCAATGAGCAGTTCTTC. Its protein product is CATSARTSGGNEQFF.

This clonotype showed up many times. The V call is TRBV4-3, the J call TRBJ2-2; the match to TRBD2 covers 11 bases. CDR3 size: 18 residues. The J segment lost 4 bases and the V segment lost 0 bases, leaving 7 bases of the junction unmatched. From germline, CDR1 is LGHNA and CDR2 YSLEER. CDR3 sequence: CASSQEASGGRTTGELFF. CDR3 DNA sequence: TGCGCCAGCAGCCAAGAGGCTAGCGGGGGGCGAACCACCGGGGAGCTGTTTTTT.

The chain is built from TRBV9 and TRBJ2-1, with 9 bases aligning to TRBD1. The CDR3 length is 15 residues. Trimming at V came to 0 bases and at J to 7 bases, leaving 5 bases not matched to a gene. Germline CDR1 is SGDLS and CDR2 is YYNGEE. The CDR3 region is CASSVAGTGRNEQFF. CDR3 coding DNA: TGTGCCAGCAGCGTAGCCGGGACAGGGCGGAATGAGCAGTTCTTC. Supplemented by reference TRBV9 and TRBJ2-1, the full variable domain reads DSGVTQTPKHLITATGQRVTLRCSPRSGDLSVYWYQQSLDQGLQFLIQYYNGEERAKGNILERFSAQQFPDLHSELNLSSLELGDSALYFCASSVAGTGRNEQFFGPGTRLTVL.

This sequence joins TRBV2 and TRBJ1-1, with 8 bases that match TRBD1. The J segment lost 0 bases and the V segment lost 10 bases, leaving 7 bases of the junction unmatched. This CDR3 region has 14 residues. The germline CDR1 and CDR2 sequences are SNHLY and FYNNEI. The CDR3 coding sequence is TGTGCCATGACAGGGGATCGAATGAACACTGAAGCTTTCTTT. As protein: CAMTGDRMNTEAFF.

This chain uses TRBV6-2 or TRBV6-3 with TRBJ2-3, with D maybe TRBD2 (5 bases). Germline V gives CDR1 MNHEY, CDR2 SVGEGT. The CDR3 runs to 13 residues. The V end was cut by 2 bases, the J end by 7 bases, with 10 bases between. For the CDR3, the DNA is TGTGCCAGCAGTTACCGGTGGGAGAATACGCAGTATTTT. Residues: CASSYRWENTQYF.

This clonotype was found many times. An end of the junction differs from the germline gene, which may be a read error. The gene calls are TRBV7-7 and TRBJ2-2, with TRBD1 as a possible D gene (5 bases). The CDR3 length is 15 residues. The germline CDR1 and CDR2 sequences are SSHAT and FNYEAQ (reference sequence). The CDR3: CASSPRVMGTGELFF. CDR3 sequence (DNA): TGTGCTAGCAGCCCCAGGGTAATGGGCACCGGGGAGCTGTTTTTT.

This clonotype showed up just a few times. The V gene is TRBV29-1, the J gene TRBJ2-1; D is unclear. The V and J ends lost 5 bases and 5 bases respectively, with 16 bases between them. The CDR3 contains 14 residues. Germline CDR1 SQVTM, CDR2 ANQGSEA. CDR3 region: CSVLGDWPNNEQFF. CDR3 DNA sequence: TGCAGCGTTCTTGGAGACTGGCCGAACAATGAGCAGTTCTTC.